Listed here is a single T cell receptor beta chain. Its antigen is unknown. Clones were sequenced by immunoSEQ multiplex PCR, and TCRdb holds only the in-frame ones, with some missing. Among around 91,000 clones, 70% to 90% were seen once, and the ten largest hold 19%. The CDR3 covers 17 residues. Trimming cost V 6 bases and J 0 bases; bases outside gene matches: 7. Germline V gene sequence: CDR1 KGHSH, CDR2 LQKENI. The data were taken from a study of T cell responses to AZD1222 COVID-19 vaccine. Whole-study findings and limits: Compared with day 0, the breadth and depth of the Spike-specific TCR repertoire rose significantly after two doses of AZD1222.

Sequences were derived from peripheral blood, sampled on day 0 of AZD1222 vaccination. The clonotype was recovered from an adult in good health. The chain links TRBV18 to TRBJ2-6; 8 bases align to TRBD1. In DNA form, the CDR3 reads TGTGCCAGCTCCCTGGGACAGGTTTACTCTGGGGCCAACGTCCTGACTTTC. It codes for CASSLGQVYSGANVLTF.